This record looks at one T cell receptor (beta chain) sequence and its context. What it binds is not known. Time point specified: new active TB diagnosis, blood taken before or within 7 days of starting treatment. Positive smear microscopy and/or M. tuberculosis culture confirmed active disease. The data are from a study of T cells in tuberculosis. Study-level information: This South African cohort compared adolescents with or without latent tuberculosis against adults with active tuberculosis. Findings of the study overall: Active tuberculosis patients had shorter CDR3-alpha; the beta difference was nonsignificant. Active tuberculosis alpha repertoires lay closer to GMM-specific TCRs than controls'.

Some clones are missing from TCRdb's copy, which holds only in-frame ones; the method was immunoSEQ multiplex PCR. Of tens of thousands of clones detected, just over 90% appear once; the ten largest clones hold roughly 6.6%. CDR3 length: 15 residues. CDR1 and CDR2 (germline): MNHEY, SVGAGI. V lost 2 bases and J lost 6, with 15 bases in between. This TCR derives from an adult with tuberculosis. This chain uses TRBV6-5 with TRBJ2-3; possible D gene TRBD1, 5 bases. The sample consisted of PBMCs, taken at tuberculosis diagnosis. CDR3 sequence (DNA): TGTGCCAGCAGTTACGGGGCCCTGGAAAGCGATACGCAGTATTTT. This encodes CASSYGALESDTQYF.